The 12 T cell receptor beta chains given below trace back to one sample, sequenced in a study of cytotoxic CD8 clonotypes in ibrutinib-treated CLL. TCRdb keeps only in-frame clones here, not all; method: immunoSEQ multiplex PCR. Of around 200,000 clones listed, 70% to 75% are singletons. The sequenced sample was PBMCs, obtained after 12 months of ibrutinib treatment. Receptor source: a human donor with chronic lymphocytic leukemia.

V is TRBV6-5 and J is TRBJ2-7; D may match TRBD1 or TRBD2 (6 bases each). V was trimmed by 5 bases and J by 5 bases, leaving 19 bases between them. Per germline, CDR1 MNHEY and CDR2 SVGAGI. The CDR3 contains 15 residues. CDR3 coding DNA: TGTGCCAGCAGTCTTTATCGGGGGCGCGGCGACGAGCAGTACTTC. Its protein product is CASSLYRGRGDEQYF.

This sequence joins TRBV5-4 and TRBJ1-2; the D is unclear. Germline values: CDR1 SGHNT, CDR2 YYREEE (reference sequence). Trimming cost V 1 base and J 4 bases, with 17 bases left between them. This CDR3 contains 16 residues. The DNA for the CDR3 is TGTGCCAGCAGCTTGTTCCAGAGGTCGGAAGGCTATGGCTACACCTTC. Its protein is CASSLFQRSEGYGYTF. Combining the CDR3 with reference TRBV5-4 and TRBJ1-2 gives the whole variable domain ETGVTQSPTHLIKTRGQQVTLRCSSQSGHNTVSWYQQALGQGPQFIFQYYREEENGRGNFPPRFSGLQFPNYSSELNVNALELDDSALYLCASSLFQRSEGYGYTFGSGTRLTVV.

This chain links TRBV7-8 with TRBJ1-6; D call uncertain. Per the germline V gene, CDR1 is SGHVS and CDR2 is FQNEAQ. The V and J ends lost 1 base and 10 bases respectively, with 11 bases between them. CDR3 length: 14 amino acids. CDR3 nucleotide sequence: TGTGCCAGCAGCTTAGGTGGGCTCATATCACCCCTCCACTTT. It specifies CASSLGGLISPLHF.

The chain carries TRBV5-1 and TRBJ2-7; D may correspond to TRBD1 or TRBD2 (5 bases each). This CDR3 has 14 amino acids. Germline V lookup: CDR1 SGHRS, CDR2 YFSETQ. V lost 4 bases and J lost 2, with 13 bases in between. The CDR3 sequence is CASSHRDLAYEQYF. The CDR3 bases are TGCGCCAGCAGCCATCGGGACCTCGCCTACGAGCAGTACTTC.

The J gene is TRBJ2-5, the V gene TRBV19; maybe TRBD1 (6 bases). This CDR3 region has 14 residues. The V end lost 4 bases, the J end lost 2 bases, and 11 bases lay between the germline ends. CDR1 and CDR2 (germline): LNHDA, SQIVND (reference sequence). CDR3 residues: CASSRQGWQETQYF. In DNA, the CDR3 is TGTGCCAGTAGTAGGCAGGGGTGGCAAGAGACCCAGTACTTC.

This clone was detected a few times. V usage is TRBV7-6 and J usage is TRBJ1-5; TRBD1 matches 9 bases. With 5 bases clipped from V and 2 bases from J, the junction kept 7 bases outside the gene matches. CDR3 length: 16 amino acids. Germline CDR1 and CDR2: SGHVS and FNYEAQ. The CDR3 reads CASSEDRGGGNQPQHF. The CDR3 region has the DNA TGTGCCAGCAGCGAGGACAGGGGTGGGGGCAATCAGCCCCAGCATTTT.

This clone was observed a single time. The chain is built from TRBV2 and TRBJ2-1, with 8 nucleotides matching TRBD2. Unmatched junction bases numbered 15, after V lost 5 bases and J lost 9 bases. CDR1 SNHLY and CDR2 FYNNEI come from the germline V gene. The CDR3 extends over 16 amino acids. CDR3 coding DNA: TGTGCCAGCAGTACCTCCCTTCCGGGACTAGGTACTGAGCAGTTCTTC. Translated, it gives CASSTSLPGLGTEQFF.

This chain connects TRBV5-1 to TRBJ2-7, with D perhaps given as TRBD1 or TRBD2 (5 bases each). Germline V gives CDR1 SGHRS, CDR2 YFSETQ. This CDR3 region has 17 residues. V lost 0 bases to trimming and J lost 0 bases, with 16 bases between them. The CDR3 region is CASSLGWGSGGSYEQYF. The CDR3 DNA follows: TGCGCCAGCAGCTTGGGTTGGGGGAGCGGAGGCTCCTACGAGCAGTACTTC.

V is TRBV6-1 and J is TRBJ2-7, with 9 positions matching TRBD2. Trimming cost V 4 bases and J 2 bases; bases outside gene matches: 3. In germline, CDR1 is MNHNS, CDR2 SASEGT. The CDR3 covers 14 residues. The CDR3 reads CASSALAGAYEQYF. CDR3 nucleotide sequence: TGTGCCAGCAGTGCTTTAGCGGGGGCCTACGAGCAGTACTTC.

V usage is TRBV6-1 and J usage is TRBJ1-1; 7 bases are shared with TRBD1. Germline assignment: CDR1 MNHNS and CDR2 SASEGT. Losses at the gene ends were 5 bases for V and 11 bases for J; bases not matched to a gene: 5. This CDR3 contains 11 residues. CDR3 in amino acids: CASSRQGRAFF. In nucleotides, the CDR3 is TGTGCCAGCAGTAGACAGGGACGGGCTTTCTTT.

V usage is TRBV7-9 and J usage is TRBJ2-7; D not certain. Germline V gene lookup returns CDR1 SEHNR and CDR2 FQNEAQ (reference sequence). V lost 5 bases to trimming and J lost 0 bases, with 17 bases between them. This CDR3 is built from 16 residues. In DNA, the CDR3 is TGTGCCAGCAGCCGGTGGGCAGGATTCAGCTCCTACGAGCAGTACTTC. Its protein product is CASSRWAGFSSYEQYF.

This clone was observed once. The gene calls are TRBV7-2 and TRBJ2-3, with TRBD2 matching 13 bases. From germline, CDR1 is SGHTA and CDR2 FQGNSA. This CDR3 has 16 residues. Unmatched junction bases numbered 7, after V lost 5 bases and J lost 5 bases. CDR3 sequence reads: CASSVGLAGPGDTQYF. The CDR3 DNA follows: TGTGCCAGCAGCGTGGGACTAGCGGGGCCCGGAGATACGCAGTATTTT.